This TCR beta chain is from a study of cytomegalovirus exposure and HLA in healthy donors. Study overall: Falling in the Caucasian-associated ancestry cluster were 65% to 90% of approximately 410 genotyped donors.

This clone came up once. What it binds is unknown. Primers: 60 Vbeta forward and 13 Jbeta reverse. Sequenced by immunoSEQ multiplex PCR; TCRdb stores in-frame clones only, minus some. The sample yields around 190,000 clones, about 80% seen once. Study-wide points: Listed as cytomegalovirus-associated were over 150 TCR beta chains. Accurate HLA-A and HLA-B prediction from TCR beta sequences was reported for most subjects.

The sequencing sample was made of PBMCs. The source is a woman in her thirties or forties in good health and CMV-seronegative.

The CDR3 DNA is TGTGCCAGCAGACTAGCGGGAGGGCCAGGGACCCAGTACTTC. It is translated as CASRLAGGPGTQYF. The V and J genes are TRBV27 and TRBJ2-5; TRBD2 aligns across 13 bases. Losses at the gene ends were 6 bases for V and 7 bases for J; bases not matched to a gene: 5. The CDR3 covers 14 residues. Germline V gene data show CDR1 as MNHEY and CDR2 as SMNVEV (reference sequence).